Presented here are 2 T cell receptor beta chains from one specimen sequenced in a study of cytomegalovirus exposure and HLA in healthy donors. The PCR was carried out with 60 Vbeta primers and 13 Jbeta primers. Sequencing was performed with immunoSEQ multiplex PCR; in TCRdb, only in-frame clones are kept and a portion is missing. The table includes 100,000 to 150,000 clones, around 86% detected once. Sequenced input: PBMCs. These receptors were collected from a man aged 18 to 30 in good health and CMV-seronegative.

CDR3 bases: TGCGCCAGCAGCCAAGTTCTGGTCGGAGAGCGTCAGCCCCAGCATTTT. Its translation is CASSQVLVGERQPQHF. The genes are TRBV4-3 and TRBJ1-5, with D hard to call. CDR1 and CDR2 (germline): LGHNA, YSLEER. This CDR3 has 16 residues. V shed 1 base and J shed 6 bases, with 16 bases lying between them.

The CDR3 DNA reads as TGTGCCAGCAGCGTTAAGGGTAGCCCGGGGTGGGGCTACACCTTC. Amino acids: CASSVKGSPGWGYTF. The genes are TRBV9 and TRBJ1-2; no clear D gene. The CDR3 is 15 amino acids. Trimming shortened V by 2 bases and J by 8 bases, and 19 bases separated the two germline ends. The germline V gene encodes CDR1 SGDLS and CDR2 YYNGEE. The full variable domain, rest sourced from reference TRBV9 and TRBJ1-2, is DSGVTQTPKHLITATGQRVTLRCSPRSGDLSVYWYQQSLDQGLQFLIQYYNGEERAKGNILERFSAQQFPDLHSELNLSSLELGDSALYFCASSVKGSPGWGYTFGSGTRLTVV.